These 30 T cell receptor beta chains were sequenced from one sample in a study of blood T cell repertoires in COVID-19. Method: immunoSEQ multiplex PCR; TCRdb's copy keeps in-frame clones and lacks some. This table holds 300,000 to 450,000 clones, approximately 89% found once. Sequencing was done on a sample of peripheral blood. These receptors came from a woman aged 55-75 years with COVID-19, enrolled during active disease.

V and J are TRBV5-1 and TRBJ1-2, with TRBD1 identical over 12 bases. The CDR3 runs to 14 residues. Germline-derived CDR1 and CDR2 are SGHRS and YFSETQ. Unmatched junction bases numbered 3, after V lost 5 bases and J lost 4 bases. In DNA, the CDR3 is TGCGCCAGCAGGGGGACAGGGGGCAGCTATGGCTACACCTTC. It yields the protein CASRGTGGSYGYTF. Full variable domain (missing parts from reference TRBV5-1 and TRBJ1-2): KAGVTQTPRYLIKTRGQQVTLSCSPISGHRSVSWYQQTPGQGLQFLFEYFSETQRNKGNFPGRFSGRQFSNSRSEMNVSTLELGDSALYLCASRGTGGSYGYTFGSGTRLTVV.

The V call is TRBV11-3, the J call TRBJ2-1; TRBD2 matches at 10 bases. The junction had 4 bases not matched to a gene; V was cut back by 5 bases and J by 6 bases. From germline, CDR1 is SGHNT and CDR2 YENEEA. The CDR3 has 14 amino acids. The CDR3 bases are TGTGCCAGCAGCCAACTAGCGGGGCCCAATGAGCAGTTCTTC. Its protein product is CASSQLAGPNEQFF. Filled out from reference TRBV11-3 and TRBJ2-1, the complete variable domain reads EAGVVQSPRYKIIEKKQPVAFWCNPISGHNTLYWYLQNLGQGPELLIRYENEEAVDDSQLPKDRFSAERLKGVDSTLKIQPAELGDSAVYLCASSQLAGPNEQFFGPGTRLTVL.

This chain links TRBV18 with TRBJ1-1; D is possibly TRBD1 (6 bases). In germline, CDR1 is KGHSH, CDR2 LQKENI. Trimming took off 3 bases at V and 1 base at J, with 18 bases between the two ends. The CDR3 loop spans 17 amino acids. CDR3 sequence (DNA): TGTGCCAGCTCACCCCTGCAGGGGACGATACCGAACACTGAAGCTTTCTTT. It yields the protein CASSPLQGTIPNTEAFF. The full variable domain, rest sourced from reference TRBV18 and TRBJ1-1, is NAGVMQNPRHLVRRRGQEARLRCSPMKGHSHVYWYRQLPEEGLKFMVYLQKENIIDESGMPKERFSAEFPKEGPSILRIQQVVRGDSAAYFCASSPLQGTIPNTEAFFGQGTRLTVV.

This clone was picked up a small number of times. The V and J genes are TRBV6-5 and TRBJ1-6; D may be TRBD1 (6 bases). V lost 2 bases and J 6 bases, leaving 8 bases between the germline ends. Germline V gene lookup returns CDR1 MNHEY and CDR2 SVGAGI. CDR3 length: 14 amino acids. This CDR3 reads CASSYGTPNSPLHF. DNA of the CDR3: TGTGCCAGCAGTTACGGGACACCTAATTCACCCCTCCACTTT.

The chain couples TRBV6-4 to TRBJ2-3; possibly TRBD1 for D (5 bases). The length of the CDR3 is 14 residues. The germline V gene has CDR1 MRHNA and CDR2 SNTAGT. Trimming cost V 5 bases and J 0 bases, with 9 bases left between them. CDR3 DNA sequence: TGTGCCAGCAGTCTAGGACACAGCACAGATACGCAGTATTTT. Amino acids: CASSLGHSTDTQYF.

The gene calls are TRBV5-5 and TRBJ1-5; 7 bases map to TRBD1. Germline V CDR1 and CDR2: SGHKS, YYEKEE (reference sequence). V lost 4 bases, J lost 4 bases, and 8 bases stayed unmatched. This CDR3 spans 15 amino acids. The CDR3 DNA follows: TGTGCCAGCAGCCTGACTGGGGACAGAAATCAGCCCCAGCATTTT. Amino acids: CASSLTGDRNQPQHF. The variable domain in full, with the rest retrieved from reference TRBV5-5 and TRBJ1-5, is DAGVTQSPTHLIKTRGQQVTLRCSPISGHKSVSWYQQVLGQGPQFIFQYYEKEERGRGNFPDRFSARQFPNYSSELNVNALLLGDSALYLCASSLTGDRNQPQHFGDGTRLSIL.

The chain combines TRBV4-1 with TRBJ2-6, with TRBD1 matching over 10 bases. J lost 3 bases, V lost 0 bases, and 5 bases had no gene match. The germline CDR1 and CDR2 sequences are MGHRA and YSYEKL. CDR3 length equals 18 residues. CDR3 in amino acids: CASSQERDRGGGANVLTF. For the CDR3, the DNA is TGCGCCAGCAGCCAAGAGCGGGACAGGGGCGGTGGGGCCAACGTCCTGACTTTC.

The chain is built from TRBV3-1 (or the pseudogene TRBV3-2) and TRBJ1-2; a possible D gene is TRBD1 (6 bases). V was shortened by 0 bases and J by 2 bases, with 7 bases between the two germline ends. Germline V gives CDR1 LGHDT, CDR2 YNNKEL (reference sequence). This CDR3 has 14 residues. This CDR3 is CASSQEDRNYGYTF. In DNA form, the CDR3 reads TGTGCCAGCAGCCAAGAGGACAGAAACTATGGCTACACCTTC.

V and J are TRBV19 and TRBJ1-1; 9 nucleotides align to TRBD1. J lost 9 bases, V lost 9 bases, and 23 bases had no gene match. In germline, CDR1 is LNHDA, CDR2 SQIVND (reference sequence). This CDR3 is built from 17 residues. The CDR3 nucleotides read TGTGCCAGCCGAACAGGGGGCCAGGGGGGCGTTGTGGCGAAAGCTTTCTTT. It codes for CASRTGGQGGVVAKAFF.

The DNA for the CDR3 is TGCGCCAGCAGCCTCGGACAGTCACCTTATGGCTACACCTTC. Protein sequence: CASSLGQSPYGYTF. The rearrangement joins TRBV5-1 to TRBJ1-2; D perhaps matches TRBD1 (6 bases). The V end lost 4 bases, the J end lost 5 bases, and 15 bases lay between the germline ends. Germline CDR1 and CDR2: SGHRS and YFSETQ. The CDR3 runs to 14 residues.

The chain is built from TRBV5-1 and TRBJ1-1; perhaps TRBD1 as D (5 bases). Per the germline V gene, CDR1 is SGHRS and CDR2 is YFSETQ. The CDR3 is made up of 15 amino acids. Trimming shortened V by 2 bases and J by 2 bases, and 13 bases separated the two germline ends. The CDR3 loop is CASSFLGTFNTEAFF. The CDR3 DNA sequence: TGCGCCAGCAGCTTTTTGGGGACTTTCAACACTGAAGCTTTCTTT.

V is TRBV4-2 and J is TRBJ1-3; D is unresolved. Germline CDR1 LGHNA, CDR2 YNFKEQ. This CDR3 has 15 residues. V was clipped by 1 base and J by 2 bases, with 9 bases between them. This CDR3 is CASSQGEIAGNTIYF. As DNA, the CDR3 is TGTGCCAGCAGCCAAGGAGAGATCGCTGGAAACACCATATATTTT.

Only one count was recorded for this clone. This chain uses TRBV27 with TRBJ1-1; no clear D gene. The ends were cut back, 5 bases at V and 0 bases at J, with 16 bases in the middle. The CDR3 length is 16 residues. The V gene's germline CDR1 is MNHEY and CDR2 SMNVEV (reference sequence). CDR3 DNA: TGTGCCAGCAGTCCCTTTCGGGGTGAACTGAACACTGAAGCTTTCTTT. Its translation is CASSPFRGELNTEAFF.

V gene TRBV5-8 combines with J gene TRBJ2-1; D possibly corresponds to TRBD1 (5 bases). Germline values: CDR1 SGHTS, CDR2 YDEGEE. The CDR3 is made up of 13 amino acids. With 3 bases removed from V and 6 bases from J, the gap between germline ends came to 10 bases. The CDR3 nucleotides are TGTGCCAGCAGCTATGCCAGGGTCAATGAGCAGTTCTTC. Encoded protein: CASSYARVNEQFF.

The chain has TRBV7-3 and TRBJ1-5; 7 nucleotides line up with TRBD1. The ends lost 5 bases at V and 5 bases at J; junction bases unmatched: 3. This CDR3 is 13 amino acids long. CDR1 SGHTA and CDR2 FQGTGA come from the germline V gene. The CDR3 here is CASSEDRYQPQHF. As DNA, the CDR3 is TGTGCCAGCAGCGAGGACAGGTATCAGCCCCAGCATTTT.

The rearrangement joins TRBV7-2 to TRBJ1-1; D unresolved. The CDR3 contains 15 residues. V dropped 1 base and J dropped 5 bases, with 14 bases sitting between them. Germline assignment: CDR1 SGHTA and CDR2 FQGNSA. The CDR3 sequence: CASSLDRRAGTEAFF. CDR3 coding DNA: TGTGCCAGCAGCTTAGATCGCCGCGCGGGAACTGAAGCTTTCTTT.

The gene calls are TRBV18 and TRBJ1-6, with TRBD1 matching over 10 bases. The V segment lost 3 bases and the J segment 9 bases; nucleotides outside the gene matches: 5. The CDR3 loop spans 15 amino acids. From germline, CDR1 is KGHSH and CDR2 LQKENI. This CDR3 reads CASSPQGQGSSPLHF. The CDR3 nucleotides are TGTGCCAGCTCACCTCAGGGACAGGGGAGTTCACCCCTCCACTTT.

The chain combines TRBV5-4 with TRBJ1-1; D is ambiguous. The length of the CDR3 is 11 residues. The V and J ends lost 4 bases and 6 bases respectively, with 7 bases between them. Looked up from germline, CDR1 is SGHNT and CDR2 is YYREEE (reference sequence). This CDR3 reads CASSGRAEAFF. The CDR3 DNA follows: TGTGCCAGCAGCGGCCGGGCTGAAGCTTTCTTT.

This rearrangement joins TRBV2 to TRBJ1-3, with 8 bases matching TRBD1. Germline V gene data show CDR1 as SNHLY and CDR2 as FYNNEI. CDR3 length equals 14 residues. After removal of 6 bases from V and 2 bases from J, the junction contained 3 bases not matched to a gene. The CDR3 protein is CASRETGAGNTIYF. The CDR3 DNA follows: TGTGCCAGCAGAGAGACAGGGGCTGGAAACACCATATATTTT.

The chain joins TRBV5-8 to TRBJ1-1, with D uncertain. Germline CDR1 and CDR2: SGHTS and YDEGEE. The V end was cut by 1 base, the J end by 6 bases, with 16 bases between. CDR3 length: 15 amino acids. CDR3 bases: TGTGCCAGCAGCTTGCGATTGGGAGAAGTGGCTGAAGCTTTCTTT. Translating gives CASSLRLGEVAEAFF.

The CDR3 sequence: CASRGENTF. For the CDR3, the DNA is TGTGCAAGTCGCGGAGAAAACACCTTC. The V and J genes are TRBV12-2 and TRBJ1-2. TRBV12-2 is a recognized pseudogene. The CDR3 contains 9 residues.

The chain joins TRBV11-2 to TRBJ2-1; TRBD1 is a possible D gene (7 bases). The V and J ends lost 7 bases and 5 bases respectively, with 12 bases between them. This CDR3 spans 13 amino acids. CDR1 SGHAT and CDR2 FQNNGV come from the germline V gene. Written as DNA, the CDR3 is TGTGCCAGCATCCAGGGGGGTGACAATGAGCAGTTCTTC. The encoded protein is CASIQGGDNEQFF.

The rearrangement joins TRBV27 to TRBJ2-3, with D possibly matching TRBD2 (5 bases). V lost 8 bases to trimming and J lost 5 bases, with 20 bases between them. The CDR3 extends over 15 amino acids. Germline V CDR1 and CDR2: MNHEY, SMNVEV (reference sequence). This CDR3 is CASGLYTSEGDTQYF. Here the CDR3 DNA reads TGTGCCAGCGGCTTATACACCTCAGAGGGAGATACGCAGTATTTT.

The rearrangement uses TRBV21-1 and TRBJ1-5; the D call TRBD1 from the table was never checked on the DNA. TRBV21-1 is marked as a pseudogene. The CDR3 is made up of 14 amino acids. Here the CDR3 DNA reads TGTGCCAGCTTGGACAGGGGGTGCAATCAGCCCCAGCATTTT. Translating it yields CASLDRGCNQPQHF.

The genes are TRBV29-1 and TRBJ1-1; D ambiguous. Germline V gives CDR1 SQVTM, CDR2 ANQGSEA. The CDR3 contains 12 residues. V gave up 7 bases and J gave up 5 bases, with 14 bases separating them. CDR3 nucleotide sequence: TGCAGCGGGCGCCGGAGGGAAACTGAAGCTTTCTTT. This codes for CSGRRRETEAFF.

The V call is TRBV2, the J call TRBJ1-5; D ambiguous. Germline V lookup: CDR1 SNHLY, CDR2 FYNNEI. CDR3 length: 14 amino acids. Trimming took off 2 bases at V and 0 bases at J, with 5 bases between the two ends. CDR3: CASSESGSNQPQHF. The CDR3 coding sequence is TGTGCCAGCAGTGAAAGCGGTAGCAATCAGCCCCAGCATTTT.

The rearrangement links TRBV25-1 to TRBJ1-1, with a weak D call TRBD1 (6 bases). Trimming left V 1 base short and J 5 bases short, with 11 bases between. Germline CDR1 and CDR2: MGHDK and SYGVNS. CDR3 length: 14 amino acids. This CDR3 is CASSEFRQGTEAFF. CDR3 DNA sequence: TGTGCCAGCAGTGAATTCCGGCAGGGGACTGAAGCTTTCTTT.

The chain has TRBV3-1 (or the pseudogene TRBV3-2) and TRBJ2-5; the match to TRBD1 covers 9 bases. Germline trimming cut 5 bases from V and 5 bases from J; bases unmatched to any gene: 6. Looked up from germline, CDR1 is LGHDT and CDR2 is YNNKEL (reference sequence). The CDR3 is 14 residues long. CDR3 DNA: TGTGCCAGCAGCAACAGGGGGCACTTGGAGACCCAGTACTTC. Protein: CASSNRGHLETQYF.

This chain links TRBV28 with TRBJ1-1; tentative D call: TRBD1 (5 bases). CDR1 is MDHEN and CDR2 is SYDVKM in the germline V gene. Trimming removed 5 bases at V and 2 bases at J, with 15 bases between. This CDR3 contains 15 residues. CDR3 nucleotides: TGTGCCAGCAGTGGGGTCGGGGCGGGAAACACTGAAGCTTTCTTT. Residues: CASSGVGAGNTEAFF.

V and J are TRBV3-1 (or the pseudogene TRBV3-2) and TRBJ2-5, with a tentative D call TRBD1 (6 bases). CDR3 size: 14 residues. The germline V and J ends were trimmed by 6 bases and 2 bases, with 13 bases remaining between them. Germline V CDR1 and CDR2: LGHDT, YNNKEL (reference sequence). Written as DNA, the CDR3 is TGTGCCAGCAGTCAAAGGACAGTTCAAGAGACCCAGTACTTC. Protein sequence: CASSQRTVQETQYF.